This TCR beta chain comes out of a study of T-cell memory formation after mild COVID-19. Whole-study results and caveats: Memory cells collected pre-infection included some clones that later responded, suggesting cross-reactive memory joined. Day 15 to 85 contracting clones showed balanced CD4/CD8; later expanders leaned CD4+.

It was 5'RACE with constant-segment primers that produced the TCR alpha and TCR beta cDNA libraries, which carried sample barcodes and UMIs. TCRdb itself ran the 5' RACE reads through MiXCR, one entry per CDR3 protein. This table holds approximately 250,000 distinct CDR3 sequences, 16% found once. CDR3 length equals 16 residues. Trimming removed 7 bases from V and 0 bases from J; junction bases left unmatched: 9. The V gene's germline CDR1 is MNHEY and CDR2 SVGAGI. Regarding this clonotype: The antigen is undetermined.

The clonotype comes from a man aged 18 to 35 who had mild COVID-19 (a few samples of this study predate the infection). Cell type and time point are not known. The V and J genes are TRBV6-5 and TRBJ2-3; 8 nucleotides agree with TRBD2. Material for sequencing was PBMCs or a T cell subset sorted from them (not recorded which). CDR3 region: CASTRARGASTDTQYF. CDR3 coding DNA: TGTGCCAGCACCCGAGCGCGGGGGGCGAGCACAGATACGCAGTATTTT.